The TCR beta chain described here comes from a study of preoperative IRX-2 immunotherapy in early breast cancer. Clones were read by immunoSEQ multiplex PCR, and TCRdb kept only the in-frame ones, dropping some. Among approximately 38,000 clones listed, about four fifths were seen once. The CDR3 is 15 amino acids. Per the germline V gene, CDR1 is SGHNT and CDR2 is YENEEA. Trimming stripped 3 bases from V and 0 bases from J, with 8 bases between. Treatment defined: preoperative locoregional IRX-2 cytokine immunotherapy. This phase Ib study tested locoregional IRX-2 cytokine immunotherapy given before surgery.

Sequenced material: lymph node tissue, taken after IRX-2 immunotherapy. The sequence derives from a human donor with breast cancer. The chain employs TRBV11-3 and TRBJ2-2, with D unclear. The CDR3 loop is CASSFGNSNTGELFF. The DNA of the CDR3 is TGTGCCAGCAGCTTCGGAAACTCGAACACCGGGGAGCTGTTTTTT.